This entry lists 24 T cell receptor beta chains sequenced from one sample in a study of blood T cells in healthy people across ages. Primers used in a second PCR of roughly 6 to 11 cycles were a sample-barcoded 5' primer and a J-beta primer mix. From the 5' RACE reads, TCRdb called clonotypes with MiXCR, one entry per CDR3 protein. The sample contains 600,000 or so distinct CDR3 sequences, about 28% of which appear only once. Sequences were obtained from blood. The origin of the receptors is a woman aged 80 or older in good health.

Note on this clonotype: A much bigger clone sits one base away, suggesting this may be a read error. The rearrangement links TRBV28 to TRBJ2-5; no clear D. Trimming took off 8 bases at V and 11 bases at J, with 24 bases between the two ends. The germline V gene encodes CDR1 MDHEN and CDR2 SYDVKM. CDR3 length: 14 residues. The CDR3 bases are TGTGCCAGCTCCGGGCTCCAGTCCTACAATGAGCAGTACTTC. Its protein is CASSGLQSYNEQYF.

This clonotype has a count of ten or more. The V and J genes are TRBV4-2 and TRBJ1-4, with D tentatively TRBD1 (5 bases). CDR1 LGHNA and CDR2 YNFKEQ come from the germline V gene. The CDR3 length is 15 residues. V was clipped by 4 bases and J by 8 bases, with 17 bases between them. The CDR3 region is CASSPGEDAGEKLFF. In DNA, the CDR3 is TGTGCCAGCAGCCCGGGGGAGGATGCAGGAGAAAAACTGTTTTTT.

The rearrangement uses TRBV5-1 and TRBJ1-1; 8 bases are a match to TRBD1. From germline, CDR1 is SGHRS and CDR2 YFSETQ. The CDR3 covers 14 residues. With 3 bases clipped from V and 4 bases from J, the junction kept 5 bases outside the gene matches. The chain's CDR3 is CASSSAGGFTEAFF. The CDR3 DNA reads as TGCGCCAGCAGCTCGGCAGGGGGCTTCACTGAAGCTTTCTTT.

This clonotype appeared many times. The chain joins TRBV27 to TRBJ1-2; no clear D gene. Per the germline V gene, CDR1 is MNHEY and CDR2 is SMNVEV (reference sequence). V lost 5 bases and J lost 7, with 20 bases in between. The CDR3 loop spans 15 amino acids. CDR3 nucleotide sequence: TGTGCCAGCAGTCCCCGACATTCCGGATTGGGTGGCTACACCTTC. Amino acids: CASSPRHSGLGGYTF.

This clonotype was counted many times. The genes are TRBV7-2 and TRBJ2-3, with D maybe TRBD1 (6 bases). The CDR3 extends over 13 amino acids. V was pared by 6 bases and J by 6 bases, with 13 bases between. The germline CDR1 and CDR2 sequences are SGHTA and FQGNSA. This CDR3 reads CASSGGRGDTQYF. CDR3 nucleotide sequence: TGTGCCAGCAGTGGGGGAAGGGGGGATACGCAGTATTTT.

J is TRBJ2-5 and V is TRBV7-8; 8 bases map to TRBD1. CDR3 size: 16 residues. J gave up 11 bases and V 3 bases, and 17 bases lay outside the gene matches. The germline V gene encodes CDR1 SGHVS and CDR2 FQNEAQ. The CDR3 nucleotides read TGTGCCAGCAGCTTGCGGACAGGGTGGTCTCCTCTTGAGCAGTACTTC. Residues: CASSLRTGWSPLEQYF.

This clonotype was recorded a few times. This may stem from a read error, because a much larger clone lies one nucleotide away. CDR3: CASRLERGTDTQYF. For the CDR3, the DNA is TGTGCCAGCAGGTTAGAGCGGGGAACAGATACGCAGTATTTT. The J gene is TRBJ2-3, the V gene TRBV27, with TRBD2 identical over 7 bases. This CDR3 is 14 amino acids long. After removal of 6 bases from V and 3 bases from J, the junction contained 6 bases not matched to a gene. CDR1 and CDR2 (germline): MNHEY, SMNVEV (reference sequence).

For this clonotype: This could be a read error, since a much larger clone is one nucleotide away. This chain connects TRBV20-1 to TRBJ1-2; D is possibly TRBD1 (5 bases). Per germline, CDR1 DFQATT and CDR2 SNEGSKA (reference sequence). Deletions cut 5 bases from V and 4 bases from J, with 11 bases between. The CDR3 has 12 amino acids. The CDR3 sequence is CSAGRGSYGYTF. The CDR3 bases are TGCAGTGCTGGACGGGGGAGCTATGGCTACACCTTC.

This clonotype was found many times. V gene TRBV12-3 or TRBV12-4 combines with J gene TRBJ2-3, with 7 bases fitting TRBD2. CDR3 size: 15 residues. The junction had 4 bases not matched to a gene; V was cut back by 4 bases and J by 0 bases. The CDR3 nucleotides are TGTGCCAGCAGTTACGGGACTACTAGCACAGATACGCAGTATTTT. This translates into CASSYGTTSTDTQYF.

About this clonotype itself: Being one base from a much bigger clone, this may be a read error. The CDR3 loop reads CACSYSAGAFTDTQYF. Written as DNA, the CDR3 is TGTGCCTGCAGTTACTCGGCGGGGGCCTTCACAGATACGCAGTATTTT. J is TRBJ2-3 and V is TRBV6-5, with D maybe TRBD2 (7 bases). The CDR3 is made up of 16 amino acids. CDR1 MNHEY and CDR2 SVGAGI come from the germline V gene.

As concerns this clonotype: One junction end does not reproduce the germline sequence, and a read error may be involved. The CDR3 DNA is TGTGCTAGCAGCCGCGGGGTTCAAGAGACCCAGTACTTC. As protein: CASSRGVQETQYF. V gene TRBV7-7 combines with J gene TRBJ2-5, with a tentative D call TRBD2 (6 bases). The CDR3 is 13 residues long. Germline lookup yields CDR1 SSHAT and CDR2 FNYEAQ (reference sequence).

This CDR3 reads CASSLVYQETQYF. The CDR3 DNA reads as TGTGCCAGCAGCTTAGTTTACCAAGAGACCCAGTACTTC. This chain links TRBV11-2 with TRBJ2-5, with D unclear. In germline, CDR1 is SGHAT, CDR2 FQNNGV. The CDR3 runs 13 residues. The V and J ends lost 1 base and 0 bases respectively, with 3 bases between them. Drawing the rest from reference TRBV11-2 and TRBJ2-5, the complete variable domain is EAGVAQSPRYKIIEKRQSVAFWCNPISGHATLYWYQQILGQGPKLLIQFQNNGVVDDSQLPKDRFSAERLKGVDSTLKIQPAKLEDSAVYLCASSLVYQETQYFGPGTRLLVL.

The chain couples TRBV5-1 to TRBJ2-2; possibly TRBD2 for D (5 bases). Germline CDR1 SGHRS, CDR2 YFSETQ. Trimming cost V 6 bases and J 8 bases, with 20 bases left between them. This CDR3 has 15 residues. In nucleotides, the CDR3 is TGCGCCAGCACCATTCTGGACTCCAGTAGGGGGGAGCTGTTTTTT. This gives the protein CASTILDSSRGELFF.

This clonotype has ten or more counts. This chain connects TRBV20-1 to TRBJ2-1; 8 bases agree with TRBD2. This CDR3 contains 15 residues. V was clipped by 0 bases and J by 7 bases; unmatched bases: 8. CDR1 and CDR2 (germline): DFQATT, SNEGSKA (reference sequence). CDR3 residues: CSARDLSGGGNEQFF. In nucleotides, the CDR3 is TGCAGTGCTAGAGATCTCAGCGGGGGTGGGAATGAGCAGTTCTTC.

V is TRBV30 and J is TRBJ1-1, with D tentatively TRBD1 (6 bases). From germline, CDR1 is GTSNPN and CDR2 SVGIG (reference sequence). The CDR3 loop spans 11 amino acids. Trimming shortened V by 5 bases and J by 4 bases, and 8 bases separated the two germline ends. The chain's CDR3 is CAWDRFTEAFF. CDR3 DNA: TGTGCCTGGGACAGGTTCACTGAAGCTTTCTTT.

The V and J genes are TRBV2 and TRBJ1-2; D gene ambiguous. CDR3 length: 17 residues. The ends were cut back, 5 bases at V and 4 bases at J, with 23 bases in the middle. Per germline, CDR1 SNHLY and CDR2 FYNNEI. The CDR3 is CASSYTGLSSSTYGYTF. The CDR3 coding sequence is TGTGCCAGCAGTTACACGGGATTATCCTCAAGCACCTATGGCTACACCTTC. Looking up the rest from reference TRBV2 and TRBJ1-2 gives the full variable domain: EPEVTQTPSHQVTQMGQEVILRCVPISNHLYFYWYRQILGQKVEFLVSFYNNEISEKSEIFDDQFSVERPDGSNFTLKIRSTKLEDSAMYFCASSYTGLSSSTYGYTFGSGTRLTVV.

The J gene is TRBJ2-3, the V gene TRBV20-1; D possibly corresponds to TRBD2 (5 bases). V was trimmed by 1 base and J by 0 bases, leaving 17 bases between them. Germline CDR1 DFQATT, CDR2 SNEGSKA (reference sequence). This CDR3 comprises 17 residues. This CDR3 reads CSARAPGERASTDTQYF. CDR3 bases: TGCAGTGCTAGAGCTCCCGGGGAGCGTGCTAGCACAGATACGCAGTATTTT.

With respect to this clonotype: One end of the junction fails to match germline, which may point to a read error. The chain couples TRBV5-1 to TRBJ1-6; D possibly corresponds to TRBD1 (5 bases). In germline, CDR1 is SGHRS, CDR2 YFSETQ. The CDR3 covers 16 residues. The CDR3 region has the DNA TGCGCCAGCAGCTTGGCCGTCGAGGGGAGAGGATCACCCTTCCACTTT. Residues: CASSLAVEGRGSPFHF.

Many counts were recorded for this clonotype. The chain has TRBV5-1 and TRBJ2-1, with D possibly TRBD2 on 5 matching bases. Trimming took 7 bases from V and 7 from J, leaving 18 bases between them. CDR3 length: 14 residues. The germline V gene has CDR1 SGHRS and CDR2 YFSETQ. CDR3 DNA: TGCGCCAGCGCCCCCAGTCCCCCGGGGAATGAGCAGTTCTTC. Its protein product is CASAPSPPGNEQFF.

The rearrangement uses TRBV12-3 or TRBV12-4 and TRBJ2-2; D is possibly TRBD1 (5 bases). The CDR3 runs to 16 residues. V lost 6 bases and J 3 bases, leaving 17 bases between the germline ends. CDR3 residues: CASRRQPGFYTGELFF. The CDR3 nucleotides are TGTGCCAGCAGGAGACAGCCAGGGTTTTACACCGGGGAGCTGTTTTTT.

This rearrangement joins TRBV11-2 to TRBJ2-3; D is ambiguous. In germline, CDR1 is SGHAT, CDR2 FQNNGV. The CDR3 totals 14 residues. V lost 7 bases to trimming and J lost 0 bases, with 11 bases between them. CDR3 DNA sequence: TGTGCCAGCACCGACAAGTCGAGCACAGATACGCAGTATTTT. It translates to CASTDKSSTDTQYF. Looking up the rest from reference TRBV11-2 and TRBJ2-3 gives the full variable domain: EAGVAQSPRYKIIEKRQSVAFWCNPISGHATLYWYQQILGQGPKLLIQFQNNGVVDDSQLPKDRFSAERLKGVDSTLKIQPAKLEDSAVYLCASTDKSSTDTQYFGPGTRLTVL.

This clonotype was seen repeatedly, ten times or more. V usage is TRBV6-2 or TRBV6-3 and J usage is TRBJ1-6; D not certain. This CDR3 comprises 13 residues. V was clipped by 2 bases and J by 18 bases, with 17 bases between them. The germline V gene has CDR1 MNHEY and CDR2 SVGEGT. The CDR3 region has the DNA TGTGCCAGCAGTTACAGCGATGGTCGCAGAACCCACTTT. Translated, it gives CASSYSDGRRTHF.

The rearrangement links TRBV7-2 to TRBJ1-2, with 7 bases identical to TRBD1. The germline V gene encodes CDR1 SGHTA and CDR2 FQGNSA. The CDR3 runs 14 residues. V shed 4 bases, J shed 7 bases, and the junction held 9 bases outside the gene matches. The CDR3 nucleotides read TGTGCCAGCAGCTCGAGAGGGGGCGTTCCTGGCTACACCTTC. It yields the protein CASSSRGGVPGYTF.

This clonotype was counted ten times or more. The chain carries TRBV2 and TRBJ1-2; a weak D match, TRBD1 (6 bases). The CDR3 is 15 amino acids. Trimming pared 3 bases from V and 7 bases from J, leaving 18 bases between. Germline CDR1 SNHLY, CDR2 FYNNEI. This CDR3 reads CASSDAQGSWAGYTF. The CDR3 DNA reads as TGTGCCAGCAGTGATGCGCAGGGGTCTTGGGCTGGCTACACCTTC.